A selection of T cell receptor beta chains follows, all from one sample in a study of T cells in localized non-small cell lung cancer. Assay: immunoSEQ multiplex PCR; the TCRdb copy retains only in-frame clones and omits some. The sample holds 4,000 to 4,500 clones, about 25% seen once. Sequencing used lung tumor tissue, obtained before any cancer treatment. The receptors derive from a male donor aged 60 or over with stage I lung adenocarcinoma. CDR3s include the opening cysteine and the closing phenylalanine or tryptophan. D genes are given only for firm matches. Size is stated for part of the rows, as once, few or many counts, or as a class when the clone is expanded.

TRBJ1-4,NA,TRBV6-8,TRBD1,CASTNGGQGRVELFF,TGTGCCAGCACCAACGGCGGACAGGGGAGGGTAGAACTGTTTTTT
TRBJ1-2,few,TRBV28,TRBD1,CASSLVQGSRYTF,TGTGCCAGCAGTTTAGTACAGGGGAGTAGATACACCTTC
TRBJ2-2,few,TRBV7-2,TRBD1,CASSSGQASTGELFF,TGTGCCAGCAGCTCGGGACAGGCGAGTACCGGGGAGCTGTTTTTT
TRBJ2-1,NA,TRBV9,TRBD1,CASSAGQGSYNEQFF,TGTGCCAGCAGCGCGGGACAGGGGTCCTACAATGAGCAGTTCTTC
TRBJ2-4,NA,TRBV9,NA,CASSEDSSKNIQYF,TGTGCCAGCAGCGAGGACAGTTCCAAAAACATTCAGTACTTC
TRBJ1-1,NA,TRBV5-1,NA,CASSIGPLGTEAFF,TGCGCCAGCAGTATCGGGCCTTTGGGCACTGAAGCTTTCTTT
TRBJ2-3,once,TRBV29-1,TRBD2,CSAHPSGGYTSTDTQYF,TGCAGCGCCCACCCTAGCGGGGGGTACACTAGCACAGATACGCAGTATTTT
TRBJ2-1,few,TRBV10-2,NA,CASSEKTLWGDEQFF,TGCGCCAGCAGTGAGAAGACTTTGTGGGGAGATGAGCAGTTCTTC
TRBJ1-1,few,TRBV6-8,NA,CASSLQGLSEAFF,TGTGCCAGCAGTCTACAGGGTTTGTCTGAAGCTTTCTTT
TRBJ1-6,NA,TRBV5-1,NA,CASSLQFNNSPLHF,TGCGCCAGCAGCCTCCAATTCAATAATTCACCCCTCCACTTT
TRBJ2-1,few,TRBV30,TRBD2,CAWSRGSGLYNEQFF,TGTGCCTGGAGTAGAGGTAGCGGGCTCTACAATGAGCAGTTCTTC
TRBJ2-5,once,TRBV18,TRBD2,CASSPGLAETQYF,TGTGCCAGCTCACCCGGACTAGCGGAGACCCAGTACTTC
TRBJ1-1,NA,TRBV30,NA,CAWSVTDLQNVF,TGTGCCTGGAGTGTAACGGACCTCCAGAACGTCTTT
TRBJ2-7,medium-sized,TRBV11-3,NA,CASSLDPGVGEQYF,TGTGCCAGCAGCTTAGATCCGGGGGTAGGCGAGCAGTACTTC
TRBJ2-5,few,TRBV7-7,TRBD1,CASSLNAGQGSRTQYF,TGTGCCAGCAGCCTAAACGCGGGACAGGGGTCGAGGACCCAGTACTTC
TRBJ1-2,NA,TRBV29-1,NA,CSANEGGLSPYGYTF,TGCAGCGCTAACGAGGGTGGGTTATCACCCTATGGCTACACCTTC
TRBJ1-2,few,TRBV11-3,NA,CASSLGDHGYGYTF,TGTGCCAGCAGCTTAGGCGACCATGGGTATGGCTACACCTTC
TRBJ1-4,NA,TRBV15,NA,CATSRSGGSEKLFF,TGTGCCACCAGCAGATCGGGGGGAAGTGAAAAACTGTTTTTT
TRBJ2-7,NA,TRBV30,NA,CAWSVGLYEQYF,TGTGCCTGGAGTGTAGGACTATACGAGCAGTACTTC
TRBJ1-1,large,TRBV18,TRBD1,CASSPRATGGDEAFF,TGTGCCAGCTCACCACGCGCAACAGGGGGCGATGAAGCTTTCTTT
TRBJ1-1,medium-sized,TRBV11-3,NA,CASSSNLGMDTEAFF,TGTGCCAGCAGCTCAAATCTTGGGATGGACACTGAAGCTTTCTTT
TRBJ1-1,NA,TRBV11-3,NA,CASSLWGGGTEAFF,TGTGCCAGCAGCTTGTGGGGGGGAGGCACTGAAGCTTTCTTT
TRBJ1-1,NA,TRBV29-1,NA,CSVEGGQNTEAFF,TGCAGCGTTGAGGGTGGACAGAACACTGAAGCTTTCTTT
TRBJ2-1,few,TRBV23-1,TRBD2,CASSQLTSLDEQFF,TGCGCCAGCAGCCAATTGACTAGCTTAGATGAGCAGTTCTTC